This T cell receptor beta chain comes out of a study of OX40 agonist ivuxolimab in advanced cancers. In terms of the full investigation: Ivuxolimab was a fully human IgG2 agonistic monoclonal antibody targeting the costimulatory receptor OX40 (CD134). Intravenous ivuxolimab was administered to patients every 2 weeks at six dose levels: 0.01, 0.1, 0.3, 1.5, 3 and 10 mg/kg. Of the 50 or so patients in dose escalation, 19 had hepatocellular carcinoma, around 15 had melanoma, 9 had renal cell carcinoma and 9 had head and neck cancer. In the dose-escalation cohort, roughly 80% of patients were male, and the mean age was roughly 60 years, with a range of about 20 to 90. Prior anti-PD-1, anti-PD-L1 or anti-CTLA-4 therapy was permitted, and 40% of dose-escalation patients had received checkpoint inhibitors. Three dose-escalation patients achieved partial responses, one with hepatocellular carcinoma and two with cutaneous melanoma. Peripheral TCRbeta sequencing aimed to test whether ivuxolimab altered TCR sequence diversity and caused clonal T-cell expansion. The monotherapy dose-escalation portion (N ≈ 52 patients) of the phase I ivuxolimab trial is reported in the paper. Overall results and qualifications from the work: Partial responders in the 0.1-3.0 mg/kg groups had among the lowest normalized peripheral clonal expansion, especially among CD8+ T cells. At doses of 0.1 to 3.0 mg/kg, clonal expansion of both CD4+ and CD8+ T cells in blood was seen between baseline and week 6. The antigen specificity of the clonally expanded peripheral T cells was not determined. On average, CD8+ T cells showed more expanded clones than CD4+ T cells after ivuxolimab. Low levels of normalized T-cell clonal expansion were also seen in some nonresponding patients.

To sequence the TCRbeta CDR3 region, genomic DNA was isolated from the sorted cells. TCRbeta CDR3 regions were sequenced using the immunoSEQ Assay. The source is immuneACCESS, and TCRdb retained only in-frame sequences with V and J called. Part of the clones is not carried over; for the studies checked, unresolved V genes explain less than half of this, and the remainder is unexplained. The sample yields some 76,000 clones; more than 85% were counted once. The ten top clones hold 5.5% to 7% of the sample. The CDR3 spans 16 residues, from the cysteine through the phenylalanine. Only the CDR3 DNA is retained, 48 bases long and in frame from the first base. From a lookup of the germline V gene (reference sequence), CDR1 and CDR2 are LNHDA and SQIVND. Cut back by 5 bases and 0 bases, the V and J ends lie 14 bases apart. Patients with a history of autoimmune disease or receiving systemic immunosuppression were excluded from the trial. Peripheral blood for TCR sequencing was collected from all dose cohorts at baseline, on cycle 4 day 1, and on cycle 7 day 1. Samples were obtained from an open-label, multicenter, first-in-human phase I dose-escalation trial of ivuxolimab. Adults with locally advanced or metastatic head and neck squamous cell, hepatocellular, melanoma or renal cell carcinoma were enrolled in the trial. Before TCR sequencing, CD4+ T cells and CD8+ T cells were sorted from peripheral blood as separate populations.

This clone was observed a single time. Which antigen it targets is not known. No much larger clone is present one base from it, and per-base qualities are unavailable. The receptor was derived from an adult with an advanced solid tumor such as melanoma, head and neck, liver or kidney cancer. The sequencing here drew on CD4+ or CD8+ T cells sorted from blood, taken in a trial of the OX40 agonist ivuxolimab. The V and J segments used are TRBV19 and TRBJ1-3, with no reliable assignment of the D segment. The nucleotide sequence is TGTGCCAGTAGTTCGATAGTCTCTAGCTCTGGAAACACCATATATTTT. The resulting protein is CASSSIVSSSGNTIYF.